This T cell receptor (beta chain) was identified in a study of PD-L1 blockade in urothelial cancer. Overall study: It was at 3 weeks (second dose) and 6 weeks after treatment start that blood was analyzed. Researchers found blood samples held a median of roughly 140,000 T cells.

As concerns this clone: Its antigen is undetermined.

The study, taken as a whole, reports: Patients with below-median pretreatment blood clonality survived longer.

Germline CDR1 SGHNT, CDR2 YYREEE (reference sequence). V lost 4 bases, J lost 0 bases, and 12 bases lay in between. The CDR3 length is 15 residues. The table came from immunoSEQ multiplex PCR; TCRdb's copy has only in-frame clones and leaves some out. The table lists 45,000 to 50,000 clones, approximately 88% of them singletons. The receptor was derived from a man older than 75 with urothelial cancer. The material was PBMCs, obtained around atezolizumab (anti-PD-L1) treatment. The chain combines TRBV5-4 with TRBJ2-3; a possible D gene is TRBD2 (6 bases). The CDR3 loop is CASSGMGGSTDTQYF. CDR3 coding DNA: TGTGCCAGCAGCGGCATGGGAGGAAGCACAGATACGCAGTATTTT.